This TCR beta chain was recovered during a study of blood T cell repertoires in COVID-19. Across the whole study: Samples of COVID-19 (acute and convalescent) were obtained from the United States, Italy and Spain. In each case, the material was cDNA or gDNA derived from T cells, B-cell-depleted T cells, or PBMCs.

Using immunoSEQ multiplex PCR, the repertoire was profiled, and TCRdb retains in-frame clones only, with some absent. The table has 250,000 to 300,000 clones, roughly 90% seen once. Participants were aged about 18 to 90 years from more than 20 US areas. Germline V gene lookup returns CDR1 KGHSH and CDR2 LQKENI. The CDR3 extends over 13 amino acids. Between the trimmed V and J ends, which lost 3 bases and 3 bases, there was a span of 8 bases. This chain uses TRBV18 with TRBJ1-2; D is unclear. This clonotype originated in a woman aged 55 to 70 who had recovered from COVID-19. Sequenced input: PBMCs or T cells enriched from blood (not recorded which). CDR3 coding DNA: TGTGCCAGCTCACCCGACGAGGACTATGGCTACACCTTC. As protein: CASSPDEDYGYTF.